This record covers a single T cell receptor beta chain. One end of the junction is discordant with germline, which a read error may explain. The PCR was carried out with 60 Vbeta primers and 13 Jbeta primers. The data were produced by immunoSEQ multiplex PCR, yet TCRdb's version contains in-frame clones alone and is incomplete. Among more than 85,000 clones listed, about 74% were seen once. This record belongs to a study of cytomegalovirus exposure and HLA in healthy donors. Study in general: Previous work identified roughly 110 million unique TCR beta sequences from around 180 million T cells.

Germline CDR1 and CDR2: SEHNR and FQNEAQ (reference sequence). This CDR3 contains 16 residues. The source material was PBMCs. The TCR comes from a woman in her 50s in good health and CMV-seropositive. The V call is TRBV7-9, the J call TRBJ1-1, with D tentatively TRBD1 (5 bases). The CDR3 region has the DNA TGTTCCAGCAGACTCTCTGGGACTTCGGGTCAGGGTGAAGCTTTCTTT. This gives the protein CSSRLSGTSGQGEAFF.